Shown below are 14 T cell receptor beta chains from a single sample sequenced in a study of blood T cell repertoires in COVID-19. The protocol was immunoSEQ multiplex PCR, while the TCRdb copy is restricted to in-frame clones and leaves out a portion. The top ten hold about 17% of the sample, which has 200,000 to 250,000 clones, approximately 81% seen once. Specimen: PBMCs or T cells enriched from blood (not recorded which). Receptors were obtained from a man aged 35-49 years who had recovered from COVID-19.

J is TRBJ2-2 and V is TRBV7-8; TRBD2 might be the D (5 bases). Germline assignment: CDR1 SGHVS and CDR2 FQNEAQ. This CDR3 contains 15 residues. V lost 3 bases, J lost 8 bases, and 16 bases lay in between. The DNA for the CDR3 is TGTGCCAGCAGCTTTTCCGGGCCTCGGGGAGGGGAGCTGTTTTTT. This gives the protein CASSFSGPRGGELFF.

The V gene is TRBV19, the J gene TRBJ2-7, with 7 positions matching TRBD1. V trimming: 5 bases; J trimming: 2 bases; junction bases outside the gene matches: 9. In germline, CDR1 is LNHDA, CDR2 SQIVND (reference sequence). The CDR3 loop spans 15 amino acids. The CDR3 nucleotides are TGTGCCAGTAGTCCCCAATGGGACAGTCCCTACGAGCAGTACTTC. As protein: CASSPQWDSPYEQYF. The full variable domain, rest sourced from reference TRBV19 and TRBJ2-7, is DGGITQSPKYLFRKEGQNVTLSCEQNLNHDAMYWYRQDPGQGLRLIYYSQIVNDFQKGDIAEGYSVSREKKESFPLTVTSAQKNPTAFYLCASSPQWDSPYEQYFGPGTRLTVT.

V is TRBV10-2 and J is TRBJ2-5; TRBD1 aligns across 7 bases. The CDR3 extends over 12 amino acids. The J segment lost 2 bases and the V segment lost 8 bases, leaving 2 bases of the junction unmatched. CDR1 and CDR2 (germline): WSHSY, SAAADI. The CDR3 is CASSTGQETQYF. CDR3 DNA: TGCGCCAGCTCGACAGGGCAAGAGACCCAGTACTTC.

This chain connects TRBV6-5 to TRBJ1-5; no clear D. The CDR3 totals 14 residues. The V end was cut by 5 bases, the J end by 8 bases, with 16 bases between. Germline V gene data show CDR1 as MNHEY and CDR2 as SVGAGI. The CDR3 region is CASSKNNPVKPQHF. The DNA of the CDR3 is TGTGCCAGCAGTAAGAACAACCCAGTGAAGCCCCAGCATTTT.

V usage is TRBV5-1 and J usage is TRBJ2-6; 7 bases are shared with TRBD1. This CDR3 is built from 18 residues. The J segment lost 0 bases and the V segment lost 2 bases, leaving 8 bases of the junction unmatched. CDR1 and CDR2 (germline): SGHRS, YFSETQ. The CDR3 region is CASSFLTGASSGANVLTF. Written as DNA, the CDR3 is TGCGCCAGCAGCTTCTTAACAGGGGCAAGCTCTGGGGCCAACGTCCTGACTTTC.

The chain is built from TRBV18 and TRBJ2-1; 7 bases map to TRBD2. The V gene's germline CDR1 is KGHSH and CDR2 LQKENI. Unmatched junction bases numbered 16, after V lost 6 bases and J lost 5 bases. CDR3 length: 17 amino acids. The CDR3 bases are TGTGCCAGCTCCTCCTCCCAGGTAGGGAGGGCTAACAATGAGCAGTTCTTC. It codes for CASSSSQVGRANNEQFF.

The chain joins TRBV28 to TRBJ2-7, with TRBD2 matching 12 bases. Germline V gene sequence: CDR1 MDHEN, CDR2 SYDVKM. V lost 4 bases to trimming and J lost 1 base; unmatched junction nucleotides: 8. The CDR3 has 17 amino acids. CDR3 loop: CASSSSGRAVLSYEQYF. The CDR3 nucleotides are TGTGCCAGCAGTTCTAGCGGGAGGGCCGTATTGTCCTACGAGCAGTACTTC.

The CDR3 protein is CASSQDNKVNQPQHF. As DNA, the CDR3 is TGCGCCAGCAGCCAAGATAACAAAGTCAATCAGCCCCAGCATTTT. The chain carries TRBV4-3 and TRBJ1-5; D gene ambiguous. Per the germline V gene, CDR1 is LGHNA and CDR2 is YSLEER. This CDR3 comprises 15 residues. V gave up 0 bases and J gave up 3 bases, with 9 bases separating them.

The chain couples TRBV11-3 to TRBJ2-1; 12 bases align to TRBD2. Trimming took 8 bases from V and 0 from J; bases not matched to a gene: 17. Germline V lookup: CDR1 SGHNT, CDR2 YENEEA. The CDR3 has 20 amino acids. Here the CDR3 DNA reads TGTGCCAGCTACCAAGGGCCGGGACTAGCGGGTAACTACTCCTACAATGAGCAGTTCTTC. This codes for CASYQGPGLAGNYSYNEQFF.

This sequence joins TRBV27 and TRBJ2-7; 11 nucleotides align to TRBD1. Germline V gene data show CDR1 as MNHEY and CDR2 as SMNVEV (reference sequence). The CDR3 spans 16 residues. V shed 6 bases and J 5 bases; nucleotides not matched to a gene: 12. CDR3: CASRGQGVNGLHEQYF. Here the CDR3 DNA reads TGTGCCAGCAGGGGACAGGGGGTTAACGGATTGCACGAGCAGTACTTC.

Of note for this clone: At the DNA level, this CDR3 is encoded by other sequences in the same sample as well. The chain joins TRBV27 to TRBJ2-1; TRBD2 matches at 9 bases. V shed 4 bases and J 6 bases; nucleotides not matched to a gene: 7. The CDR3 has 15 amino acids. Germline V gene data show CDR1 as MNHEY and CDR2 as SMNVEV (reference sequence). The CDR3 region is CASSSLAGGGNEQFF. The CDR3 DNA follows: TGTGCCAGCAGTTCCCTGGCGGGAGGGGGCAATGAGCAGTTCTTC.

This sequence joins TRBV7-2 and TRBJ2-1; TRBD2 agrees at 8 bases. Germline assignment: CDR1 SGHTA and CDR2 FQGNSA. Unmatched junction bases numbered 6, after V lost 1 base and J lost 4 bases. The CDR3 sequence is 16 residues long. CDR3 loop: CASSLVTLADYNEQFF. CDR3 sequence (DNA): TGTGCCAGCAGCTTAGTCACACTAGCGGATTACAATGAGCAGTTCTTC. Complete variable domain (other parts from reference TRBV7-2 and TRBJ2-1): GAGVSQSPSNKVTEKGKDVELRCDPISGHTALYWYRQSLGQGLEFLIYFQGNSAPDKSGLPSDRFSAERTGGSVSTLTIQRTQQEDSAVYLCASSLVTLADYNEQFFGPGTRLTVL.

This clone was observed once. The J gene is TRBJ1-1, the V gene TRBV5-1, with 7 positions matching TRBD1. Trimming took 4 bases from V and 1 from J; bases not matched to a gene: 4. Germline V gene data show CDR1 as SGHRS and CDR2 as YFSETQ. The CDR3 is made up of 14 amino acids. In DNA, the CDR3 is TGCGCCAGCAGCGCCCGGACAGGGAACACTGAAGCTTTCTTT. Protein product: CASSARTGNTEAFF. The full variable domain, rest sourced from reference TRBV5-1 and TRBJ1-1, is KAGVTQTPRYLIKTRGQQVTLSCSPISGHRSVSWYQQTPGQGLQFLFEYFSETQRNKGNFPGRFSGRQFSNSRSEMNVSTLELGDSALYLCASSARTGNTEAFFGQGTRLTVV.

This clone was observed a single time. The CDR3 DNA is TGTGCCAGCAGGAGAACAGGGGAAGGTGAAAAACTGTTTTTT. Protein: CASRRTGEGEKLFF. The chain joins TRBV2 to TRBJ1-4; 7 nucleotides align to TRBD1. V lost 6 bases, J lost 7 bases, and 8 bases stayed unmatched. This CDR3 region has 14 residues. CDR1 is SNHLY, CDR2 FYNNEI, per germline.